These T cell receptor beta chains were read from a single sample in a study of blood T cell repertoires in COVID-19. Profiling relied on immunoSEQ multiplex PCR, and the TCRdb table lists in-frame clones only, not all of them. This table has some 120,000 clones, around 87% appearing once. Sequenced material: peripheral blood. Source of these receptors: a woman in her forties or fifties who had recovered from COVID-19. The CDR3 runs from the conserved cysteine through the conserved F or W. The order of the fields is V gene, J gene, clone size, D gene, CDR3 DNA, CDR3 protein. D genes are given only for firm matches. For some rows the clone size is stated as once, few or many, or as a class when expanded; others skip it.

TRBV2	TRBJ1-6	.	.	TGTGCCACTAAATTAAAGACCTTCTCCGAGGTCTATAATTCACCCCTCCACTTT	CATKLKTFSEVYNSPLHF
TRBV7-9	TRBJ2-7	.	TRBD1	TGTGCCAGCAGCGACGGGACAGGGTTAGGCTACGAGCAGTACTTC	CASSDGTGLGYEQYF
TRBV6-6	TRBJ2-3	.	TRBD1	TGTGCCAGCAGTTACGTCGGGACAGGGGGCATGGATACGCAGTATTTT	CASSYVGTGGMDTQYF
TRBV6-2/TRBV6-3	TRBJ1-5	.	.	TGTGCCAGCAGTTACGGAGTGGGTCCCCAGCATTTT	CASSYGVGPQHF
TRBV24-1	TRBJ2-1	.	TRBD1	TGTGCCACCAGTGACTCCCTGGACAGGCACAATGAGCAGTTCTTC	CATSDSLDRHNEQFF
TRBV28	TRBJ2-5	.	TRBD2	TGTGCCAGCAGTTCGACTAGCGGGGGCCCGCAAGAGACCCAGTACTTC	CASSSTSGGPQETQYF
TRBV5-4	TRBJ2-5	few	.	TGTGCCAGCAGCTCAGGACAGAACCACCAAGAGACCCAGTACTTC	CASSSGQNHQETQYF
TRBV7-2	TRBJ2-3	.	TRBD2	TGTGCCAGCAGCTCAGCGCTAGCGGGGGCCACAGATACGCAGTATTTT	CASSSALAGATDTQYF
TRBV19	TRBJ1-3	medium-sized	TRBD1	TGTGCCAGTAGTCCCCGACGGACAGGGGGTGTCAGAAACACCATATATTTT	CASSPRRTGGVRNTIYF
TRBV28	TRBJ1-6	.	TRBD1	TGTGCCAGCACCCCGGGACAGGGAAATTCACCCCTCCACTTT	CASTPGQGNSPLHF
TRBV30	TRBJ1-6	.	.	TGTGCCTGGAGTATTTCGGGGATCTCACCCCTCCACTTT	CAWSISGISPLHF
TRBV19	TRBJ1-5	.	.	TGTGCCAGTAGTATGCGAGGCGGTCAGCCCCAGCATTTT	CASSMRGGQPQHF
TRBV12-3/TRBV12-4	TRBJ2-1	.	.	TGTGCCAGCAGTCGGGGGAATGAGCAGTTCTTC	CASSRGNEQFF
TRBV11-3	TRBJ2-3	.	.	TGTGCCAGCAGCTTGGGGCTTGACAAAACAGATACGCAGTATTTT	CASSLGLDKTDTQYF
TRBV19	TRBJ2-5	once	TRBD2	TGTGCCAGTAGTAGCGGGGGATTAAAAGAGACCCAGTACTTC	CASSSGGLKETQYF
TRBV7-6	TRBJ2-1	.	TRBD2	TGTGCCAGCACCCTCTCCAGGCAGGCGGGAGTGATGAATAATGAGCAGTTCTTC	CASTLSRQAGVMNNEQFF
TRBV5-4	TRBJ2-1	.	.	TGTGCCAGCAGCCTGGGAGGATGGGATGAGCAGTTCTTC	CASSLGGWDEQFF
TRBV5-1	TRBJ2-2	.	.	TGCGCCAGCAGGTGGGAGCTCGGCGGGGAGCTGTTTTTT	CASRWELGGELFF
TRBV5-4	TRBJ1-1	.	.	TGTGCCAGCAGCTTTAACTTGAACACTGAAGCTTTCTTT	CASSFNLNTEAFF
TRBV9	TRBJ2-7	.	.	TGTGCCAGCAGCGTAGGAGGGGAGACTAGTTTCTACGAGCAGTACTTC	CASSVGGETSFYEQYF
TRBV6-7	TRBJ1-2	.	TRBD1	TGTGCCAGCTACATCCGGACAGGAGACTATGGCTACACCTTC	CASYIRTGDYGYTF
TRBV7-2	TRBJ2-1	.	TRBD1	TGTGCCAGCAGCTTAGGCGCAGGGGGATCCTACAATGAGCAGTTCTTC	CASSLGAGGSYNEQFF
TRBV15	TRBJ2-1	.	.	TGTGCCACCAGCAGAGTGTTGGCTAGCTCCTACAATGAGCAGTTCTTC	CATSRVLASSYNEQFF
TRBV4-1	TRBJ1-2	.	.	TGCGCCAGCAGCCAAGGGACAACCTATGGCTACACCTTC	CASSQGTTYGYTF
TRBV29-1	TRBJ1-2	.	.	TGCAGCGTTAACCGGGACACCGCGAATAGCTATGGCTACACCTTC	CSVNRDTANSYGYTF
TRBV3-1/TRBV3-2	TRBJ1-4	.	.	TGTGCCAGCAGCTCTGGCTGGGAAAAACTGTTTTTT	CASSSGWEKLFF
TRBV6-6	TRBJ2-3	.	.	TGTGCCAGCAGTCGACTCCGGGAGTTAGCCGCAGATACGCAGTATTTT	CASSRLRELAADTQYF
TRBV6-5	TRBJ1-1	.	.	TGTGCCAGCAGTTACTCGAGGGAAACGCGGACTGAAGCTTTCTTT	CASSYSRETRTEAFF
TRBV19	TRBJ1-2	few	TRBD1	TGTGCCAGTAGGAAACTGGGACAGTTGCAGTATGGCTACACCTTC	CASRKLGQLQYGYTF
TRBV4-1	TRBJ1-3	few	TRBD1	TGCGCCAGCAGCCATAACAGGGGTTCCTCTGGAAACACCATATATTTT	CASSHNRGSSGNTIYF
TRBV4-2	TRBJ2-3	.	TRBD2	TGTGCCAGCAGCCCGGGACTAGCGGGGGGCCACGAGGGGTCAGATACGCAGTATTTT	CASSPGLAGGHEGSDTQYF
TRBV29-1	TRBJ1-1	.	.	TGCAGCTCCTCAGAGAGGTCGAACACTGAAGCTTTCTTT	CSSSERSNTEAFF
TRBV6-5	TRBJ2-2	.	TRBD1	TGTGCCAGCAGTAAACGACAGGGGGCGCCCGGGGAGCTGTTTTTT	CASSKRQGAPGELFF
TRBV2	TRBJ1-5	.	.	TGTGCCAGCAGGGGGATGCCCGGGGAGCCCCAGCATTTT	CASRGMPGEPQHF
TRBV7-6	TRBJ2-5	.	.	TGTGCCAGCAGCTTAGGCTCGCAGGTCAGAGAGACCCAGTACTTC	CASSLGSQVRETQYF
TRBV19	TRBJ2-3	.	.	TGTGCCAGTAGCGGGACTTTTAAGCTTGTAGATACGCAGTATTTT	CASSGTFKLVDTQYF
TRBV21-1	TRBJ1-1	.	.	TGTGCCAGCAGCACTCCGAACACTGAAGCTTTCTTT	CASSTPNTEAFF
TRBV11-3	TRBJ1-2	.	.	TGTGCCAGCAGCTTAGAGGGGAGGTCGGGGGACTATGGCTACACCTTC	CASSLEGRSGDYGYTF
TRBV7-2	TRBJ2-3	.	.	TGTGCCAGCAGCTTACAGATTTATAGCACAGATACGCAGTATTTT	CASSLQIYSTDTQYF